Each of the 8 T cell receptor beta chains below was sequenced from the same sample in a study of blood T cell repertoires in COVID-19. The data were produced by immunoSEQ multiplex PCR, yet TCRdb's version contains in-frame clones alone and is incomplete. The sample shows approximately 170,000 clones, around 90% of them seen only once. The specimen was peripheral blood. The source of these receptors is a man aged 18 to 35 with COVID-19, enrolled during active disease.

This chain joins TRBV28 and TRBJ1-1; D is perhaps TRBD1 (6 bases). Per germline, CDR1 MDHEN and CDR2 SYDVKM. Trimming removed 3 bases from V and 0 bases from J, with 11 bases in between. CDR3 length equals 15 residues. CDR3 sequence (DNA): TGTGCCAGCAGTTTGGGGGCACAAATGAACACTGAAGCTTTCTTT. Its translation is CASSLGAQMNTEAFF.

The V and J genes are TRBV6-2 or TRBV6-3 and TRBJ1-2; D not resolved. Germline V gene data show CDR1 as MNHEY and CDR2 as SVGEGT. The CDR3 spans 14 residues. V gave up 2 bases and J gave up 5 bases, with 12 bases separating them. CDR3 sequence: CASSYDGYLYGYTF. The CDR3 bases are TGTGCCAGCAGTTACGACGGGTACTTGTATGGCTACACCTTC.

The rearrangement joins TRBV6-2 or TRBV6-3 to TRBJ1-2; no firm D call. V lost 6 bases to trimming and J lost 4 bases, with 9 bases between them. Per the germline V gene, CDR1 is MNHEY and CDR2 is SVGEGT. The CDR3 spans 12 residues. CDR3 residues: CASSGEIYGYTF. CDR3 nucleotide sequence: TGTGCCAGCAGCGGAGAAATCTATGGCTACACCTTC.

The CDR3: CASSFGPRGNTIYF. The CDR3 bases are TGCGCCAGCAGCTTCGGGCCCAGGGGGAACACCATATATTTT. V and J are TRBV5-1 and TRBJ1-3; 7 bases align to TRBD1. The germline V gene has CDR1 SGHRS and CDR2 YFSETQ. This CDR3 is built from 14 residues. V shed 2 bases, J shed 7 bases, and the junction held 6 bases outside the gene matches. Together with reference TRBV5-1 and TRBJ1-3, the CDR3 gives the full variable domain: KAGVTQTPRYLIKTRGQQVTLSCSPISGHRSVSWYQQTPGQGLQFLFEYFSETQRNKGNFPGRFSGRQFSNSRSEMNVSTLELGDSALYLCASSFGPRGNTIYFGEGSWLTVV.

The rearrangement joins TRBV5-4 to TRBJ2-3; TRBD2 agrees at 12 bases. J was trimmed by 5 bases and V by 5 bases; bases with no gene match: 3. Germline loops: CDR1 SGHNT, CDR2 YYREEE (reference sequence). CDR3 length: 14 amino acids. CDR3 loop: CASRTTSGRDTQYF. Here the CDR3 DNA reads TGTGCCAGCAGGACGACTAGCGGGAGAGATACGCAGTATTTT.

The rearrangement joins TRBV11-1 to TRBJ2-7, with D maybe TRBD1 (6 bases). Germline lookup yields CDR1 SGHAT and CDR2 FQDESV (reference sequence). This CDR3 spans 16 amino acids. Trimming stripped 2 bases from V and 0 bases from J, with 14 bases between. CDR3 protein: CASSLRSGDNSYEQYF. CDR3 DNA sequence: TGTGCCAGCAGCTTAAGGTCCGGGGACAACTCCTACGAGCAGTACTTC.

Comments on this clone: Different DNA sequences within this sample yield the same CDR3. CDR3 residues: CASSFDRGYGYTF. Here the CDR3 DNA reads TGTGCCAGCAGTTTTGACCGAGGCTATGGCTACACCTTC. The gene calls are TRBV27 and TRBJ1-2, with D unresolved. This CDR3 spans 13 amino acids. Germline values: CDR1 MNHEY, CDR2 SMNVEV (reference sequence). V shed 3 bases and J shed 4 bases, with 9 bases lying between them.

The rearrangement uses TRBV6-5 and TRBJ1-1, with D uncertain. The germline gives CDR1 MNHEY, CDR2 SVGAGI. Trimming pared 6 bases from V and 2 bases from J, leaving 13 bases between. The CDR3 is 14 amino acids. The CDR3 loop reads CASSRVDSNTEAFF. Here the CDR3 DNA reads TGTGCCAGCAGCCGGGTGGATAGTAACACTGAAGCTTTCTTT.